Below, 9 T cell receptor beta chains from the same sample are listed, as sequenced in a study of blood T cell repertoires in COVID-19. Assay: immunoSEQ multiplex PCR; the TCRdb copy retains only in-frame clones and omits some. The table lists 130,000 or so clones, about three quarters of them singletons. Sequencing used peripheral blood. The receptors derive from a man aged 50 or older with acute or convalescent COVID-19.

Only one count was recorded for this clone. The gene calls are TRBV5-1 and TRBJ2-7; D might be TRBD1 (5 bases). With 4 bases removed from V and 6 bases from J, the gap between germline ends came to 14 bases. The CDR3 sequence is 13 residues long. Germline V gene data show CDR1 as SGHRS and CDR2 as YFSETQ. The CDR3 sequence is CASSPQGTGEQYV. The CDR3, as DNA: TGCGCCAGCAGCCCCCAGGGAACGGGCGAGCAGTACGTC.

This clone came up a few times. The chain combines TRBV30 with TRBJ2-5, with 10 bases that match TRBD1. The trim removed 4 bases at V and 4 bases at J, leaving 3 bases unmatched. The CDR3 contains 13 residues. The germline CDR1 and CDR2 sequences are GTSNPN and SVGIG (reference sequence). The CDR3 region is CAWNRDRGETQYF. CDR3 DNA: TGTGCCTGGAATCGGGACAGGGGAGAGACCCAGTACTTC.

The chain joins TRBV5-5 to TRBJ1-3, with 7 bases identical to TRBD1. Germline V gene data show CDR1 as SGHKS and CDR2 as YYEKEE (reference sequence). The trim removed 0 bases at V and 0 bases at J, leaving 6 bases unmatched. This CDR3 has 17 amino acids. The chain's CDR3 is CASSLVEGAYSGNTIYF. The CDR3 nucleotides read TGTGCCAGCAGCTTGGTGGAGGGGGCTTACTCTGGAAACACCATATATTTT.

The chain is built from TRBV5-1 and TRBJ2-7, with a tentative D call TRBD2 (5 bases). Germline-derived CDR1 and CDR2 are SGHRS and YFSETQ. V was shortened by 5 bases and J by 0 bases, with 15 bases between the two germline ends. This CDR3 region has 15 residues. The CDR3 DNA is TGCGCCAGCAGTCGGGGTTTACGGAGCTCCTACGAGCAGTACTTC. This translates into CASSRGLRSSYEQYF.

This clone was detected many times. The gene calls are TRBV29-1 and TRBJ2-7, with 12 bases matching TRBD2. From germline, CDR1 is SQVTM and CDR2 ANQGSEA. The CDR3 contains 13 residues. V lost 4 bases and J lost 6; bases outside the gene matches: 4. Written as DNA, the CDR3 is TGCAGCGTTGCTAGCGGGGGGGCGAGCGAGCAGTACTTC. Translation gives CSVASGGASEQYF.

This rearrangement joins TRBV30 to TRBJ2-1, with 10 bases aligning to TRBD2. From germline, CDR1 is GTSNPN and CDR2 SVGIG (reference sequence). The CDR3 is made up of 14 amino acids. V lost 6 bases, J lost 5 bases, and 7 bases stayed unmatched. The DNA for the CDR3 is TGTGCCTGTAAGAGGACTAGCGGACACAATGAGCAGTTCTTC. Its translation is CACKRTSGHNEQFF.

The chain links TRBV5-1 to TRBJ2-2; D may be TRBD2 (5 bases). This CDR3 is built from 16 residues. V was pared by 2 bases and J by 1 base, with 12 bases between. In germline, CDR1 is SGHRS, CDR2 YFSETQ. CDR3 in amino acids: CASSLTGKLNTGELFF. The CDR3 coding sequence is TGCGCCAGCAGCTTAACGGGGAAATTGAACACCGGGGAGCTGTTTTTT.

The chain employs TRBV12-3 or TRBV12-4 and TRBJ1-5; D gene ambiguous. The CDR3 contains 12 residues. Deletions cut 3 bases from V and 7 bases from J, with 7 bases between. CDR3 bases: TGTGCCAGCAGTTTTTCAGGACAGCCCCAGCATTTT. Amino acids: CASSFSGQPQHF.

This chain uses TRBV5-6 with TRBJ1-5; a possible D gene is TRBD1 (5 bases). This CDR3 comprises 15 residues. CDR1 SGHDT and CDR2 YYEEEE come from the germline V gene. Trimming stripped 5 bases from V and 2 bases from J, with 14 bases between. The CDR3 loop is CASSSWGGGNQPQHF. CDR3 DNA sequence: TGTGCCAGCAGTTCCTGGGGGGGTGGCAATCAGCCCCAGCATTTT.